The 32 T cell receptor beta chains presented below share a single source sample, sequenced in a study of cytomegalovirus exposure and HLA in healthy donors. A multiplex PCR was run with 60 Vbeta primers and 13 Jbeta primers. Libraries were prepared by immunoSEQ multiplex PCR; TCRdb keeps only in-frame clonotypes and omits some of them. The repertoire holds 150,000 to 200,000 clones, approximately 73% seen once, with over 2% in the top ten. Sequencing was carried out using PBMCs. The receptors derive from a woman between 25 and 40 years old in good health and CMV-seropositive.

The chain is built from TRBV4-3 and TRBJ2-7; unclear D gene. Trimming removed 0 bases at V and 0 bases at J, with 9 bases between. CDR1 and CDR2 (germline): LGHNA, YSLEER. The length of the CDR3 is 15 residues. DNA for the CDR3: TGCGCCAGCAGCCAAGAGTGGCACAGCTCCTACGAGCAGTACTTC. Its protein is CASSQEWHSSYEQYF.

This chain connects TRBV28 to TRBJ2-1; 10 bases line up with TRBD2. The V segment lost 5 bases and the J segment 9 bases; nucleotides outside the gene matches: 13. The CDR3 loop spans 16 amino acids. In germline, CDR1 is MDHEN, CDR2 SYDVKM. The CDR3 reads CASSQPPAGGVREQFF. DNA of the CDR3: TGTGCCAGCAGTCAACCGCCAGCGGGGGGGGTTCGTGAGCAGTTCTTC.

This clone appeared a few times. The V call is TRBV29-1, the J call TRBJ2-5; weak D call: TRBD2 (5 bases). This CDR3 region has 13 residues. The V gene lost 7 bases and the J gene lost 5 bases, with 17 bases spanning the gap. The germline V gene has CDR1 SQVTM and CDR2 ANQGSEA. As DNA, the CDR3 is TGCAGCGCCCCGGGAAGGGTAGAGGAGACCCAGTACTTC. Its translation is CSAPGRVEETQYF. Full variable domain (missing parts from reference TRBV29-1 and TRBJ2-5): SAVISQKPSRDICQRGTSLTIQCQVDSQVTMMFWYRQQPGQSLTLIATANQGSEATYESGFVIDKFPISRPNLTFSTLTVSNMSPEDSSIYLCSAPGRVEETQYFGPGTRLLVL.

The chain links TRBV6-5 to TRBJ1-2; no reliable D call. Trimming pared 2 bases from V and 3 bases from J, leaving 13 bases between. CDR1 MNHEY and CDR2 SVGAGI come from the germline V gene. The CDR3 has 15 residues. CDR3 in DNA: TGTGCCAGCAGTTACCACACGGGGAGCCACTATGGCTACACCTTC. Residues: CASSYHTGSHYGYTF.

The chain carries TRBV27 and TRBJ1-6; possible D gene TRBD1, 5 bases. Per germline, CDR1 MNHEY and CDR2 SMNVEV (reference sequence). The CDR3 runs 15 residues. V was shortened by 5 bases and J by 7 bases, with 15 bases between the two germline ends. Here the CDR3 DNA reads TGTGCCAGCAGTGCATGGGGGGTAAGGAATTCACCCCTCCACTTT. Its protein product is CASSAWGVRNSPLHF.

The CDR3 is CASSQTSGGPPSTDTQYF. The CDR3 coding sequence is TGCGCCAGCAGCCAGACTAGCGGGGGACCTCCAAGCACAGATACGCAGTATTTT. The rearrangement joins TRBV4-1 to TRBJ2-3; TRBD2 aligns across 12 bases. The germline V gene encodes CDR1 MGHRA and CDR2 YSYEKL. V lost 3 bases, J lost 0 bases, and 7 bases stayed unmatched. CDR3 length: 18 amino acids.

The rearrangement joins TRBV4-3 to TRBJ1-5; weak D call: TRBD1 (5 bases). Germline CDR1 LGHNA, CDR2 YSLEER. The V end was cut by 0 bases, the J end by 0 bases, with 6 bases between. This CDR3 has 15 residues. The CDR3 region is CASSQETDSNQPQHF. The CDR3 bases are TGCGCCAGCAGCCAAGAGACAGATAGCAATCAGCCCCAGCATTTT.

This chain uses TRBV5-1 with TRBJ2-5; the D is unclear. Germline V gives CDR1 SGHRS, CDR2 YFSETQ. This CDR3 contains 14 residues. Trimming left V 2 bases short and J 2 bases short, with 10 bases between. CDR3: CASSFNTFQETQYF. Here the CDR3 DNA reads TGCGCCAGCAGCTTTAACACCTTTCAAGAGACCCAGTACTTC.

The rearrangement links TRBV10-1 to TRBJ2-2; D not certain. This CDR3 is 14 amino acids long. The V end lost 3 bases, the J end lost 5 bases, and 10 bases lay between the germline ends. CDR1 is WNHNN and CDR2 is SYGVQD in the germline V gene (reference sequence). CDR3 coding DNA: TGCGCCAGCAGTGACTCTGCCGGTACCGGGGAGCTGTTTTTT. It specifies CASSDSAGTGELFF.

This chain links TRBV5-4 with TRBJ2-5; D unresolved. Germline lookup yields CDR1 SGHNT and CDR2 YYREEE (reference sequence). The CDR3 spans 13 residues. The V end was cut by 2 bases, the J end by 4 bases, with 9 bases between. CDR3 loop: CASSLIAGETQYF. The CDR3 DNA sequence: TGTGCCAGCAGCTTAATTGCCGGAGAGACCCAGTACTTC.

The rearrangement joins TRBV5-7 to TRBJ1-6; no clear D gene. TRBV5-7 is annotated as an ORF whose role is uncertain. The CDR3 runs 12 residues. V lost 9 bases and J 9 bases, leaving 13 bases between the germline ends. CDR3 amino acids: CATSSRGSPLHF. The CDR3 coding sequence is TGTGCCACCTCTTCTAGAGGTTCACCCCTCCACTTT.

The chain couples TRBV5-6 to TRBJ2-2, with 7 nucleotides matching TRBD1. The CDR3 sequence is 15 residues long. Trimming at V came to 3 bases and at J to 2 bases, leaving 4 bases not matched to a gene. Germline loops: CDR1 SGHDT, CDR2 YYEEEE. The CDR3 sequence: CASSYRDRNTGELFF. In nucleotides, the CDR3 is TGTGCCAGCAGCTACCGGGACAGAAACACCGGGGAGCTGTTTTTT.

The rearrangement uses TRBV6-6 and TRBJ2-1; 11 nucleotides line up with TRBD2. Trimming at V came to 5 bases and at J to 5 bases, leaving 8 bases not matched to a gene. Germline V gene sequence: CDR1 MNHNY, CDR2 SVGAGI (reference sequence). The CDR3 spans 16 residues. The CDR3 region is CASSPMTSGADNEQFF. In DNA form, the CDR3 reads TGTGCCAGCAGTCCGATGACTAGCGGGGCTGACAATGAGCAGTTCTTC.

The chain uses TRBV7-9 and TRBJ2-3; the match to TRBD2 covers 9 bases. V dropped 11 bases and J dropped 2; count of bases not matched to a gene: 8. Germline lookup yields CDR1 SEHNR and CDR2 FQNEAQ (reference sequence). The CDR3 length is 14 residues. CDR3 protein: CAAGGGASTDTQYF. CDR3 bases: TGTGCCGCGGGAGGGGGCGCTTCCACAGATACGCAGTATTTT.

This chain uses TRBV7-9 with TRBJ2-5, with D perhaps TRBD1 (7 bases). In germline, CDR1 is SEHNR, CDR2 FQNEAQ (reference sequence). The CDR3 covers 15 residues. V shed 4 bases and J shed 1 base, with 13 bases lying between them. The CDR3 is CASSWRQGGQETQYF. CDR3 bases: TGTGCCAGCAGCTGGCGACAGGGAGGCCAAGAGACCCAGTACTTC.

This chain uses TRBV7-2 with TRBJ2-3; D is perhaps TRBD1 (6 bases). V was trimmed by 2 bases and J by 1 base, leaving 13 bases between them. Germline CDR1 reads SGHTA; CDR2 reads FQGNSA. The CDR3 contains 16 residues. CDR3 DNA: TGTGCCAGCAGCTTAATTTCAGGGGCGGGCACAGATACGCAGTATTTT. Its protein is CASSLISGAGTDTQYF.

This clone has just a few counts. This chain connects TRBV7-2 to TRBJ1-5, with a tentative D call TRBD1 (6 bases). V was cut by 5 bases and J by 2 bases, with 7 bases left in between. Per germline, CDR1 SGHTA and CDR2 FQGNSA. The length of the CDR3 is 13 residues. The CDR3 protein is CASSQGRNQPQHF. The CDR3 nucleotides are TGTGCCAGCAGCCAGGGGCGCAATCAGCCCCAGCATTTT.

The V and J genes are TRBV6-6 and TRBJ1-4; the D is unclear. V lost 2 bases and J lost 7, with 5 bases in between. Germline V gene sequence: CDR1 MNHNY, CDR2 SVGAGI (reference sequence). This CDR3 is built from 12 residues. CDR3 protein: CASSYISEKLFF. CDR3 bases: TGTGCCAGCAGTTACATCTCTGAAAAACTGTTTTTT.

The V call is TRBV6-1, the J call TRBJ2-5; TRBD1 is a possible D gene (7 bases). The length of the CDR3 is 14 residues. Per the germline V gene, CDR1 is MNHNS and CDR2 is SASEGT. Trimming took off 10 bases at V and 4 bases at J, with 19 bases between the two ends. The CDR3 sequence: CATIGQGGLETQYF. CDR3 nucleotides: TGTGCCACCATCGGCCAGGGGGGCCTAGAGACCCAGTACTTC.

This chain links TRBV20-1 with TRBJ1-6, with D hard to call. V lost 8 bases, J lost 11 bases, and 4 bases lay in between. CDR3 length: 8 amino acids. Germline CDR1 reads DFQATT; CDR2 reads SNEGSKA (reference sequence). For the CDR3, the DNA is TGCAGTATAACACCCCTCCACTTT. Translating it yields CSITPLHF.

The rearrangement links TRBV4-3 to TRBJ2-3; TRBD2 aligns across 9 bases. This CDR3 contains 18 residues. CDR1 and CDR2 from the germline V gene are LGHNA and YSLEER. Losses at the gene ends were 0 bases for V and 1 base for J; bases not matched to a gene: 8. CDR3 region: CASSQDGGGGAGTDTQYF. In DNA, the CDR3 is TGCGCCAGCAGCCAAGACGGAGGCGGGGGGGCTGGCACAGATACGCAGTATTTT.

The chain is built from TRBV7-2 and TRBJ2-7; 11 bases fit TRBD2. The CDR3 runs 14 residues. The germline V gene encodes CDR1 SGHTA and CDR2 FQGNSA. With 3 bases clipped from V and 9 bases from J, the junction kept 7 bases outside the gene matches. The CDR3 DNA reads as TGTGCCAGCAGCTTTAATAGCGGGGGGGCCGCGCAGTACTTC. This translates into CASSFNSGGAAQYF.

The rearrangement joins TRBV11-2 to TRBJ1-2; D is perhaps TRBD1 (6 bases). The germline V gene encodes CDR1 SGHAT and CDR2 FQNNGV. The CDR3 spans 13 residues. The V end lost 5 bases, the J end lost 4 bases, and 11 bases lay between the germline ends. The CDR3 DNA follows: TGTGCCAGCAGCCAGGGGACATCCTATGGCTACACCTTC. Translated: CASSQGTSYGYTF.

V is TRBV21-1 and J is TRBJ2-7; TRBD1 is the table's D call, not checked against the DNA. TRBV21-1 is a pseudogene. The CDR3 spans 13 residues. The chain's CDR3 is CASSTGQSREQYF. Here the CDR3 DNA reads TGTGCCAGCAGCACGGGACAGTCCCGCGAGCAGTACTTC.

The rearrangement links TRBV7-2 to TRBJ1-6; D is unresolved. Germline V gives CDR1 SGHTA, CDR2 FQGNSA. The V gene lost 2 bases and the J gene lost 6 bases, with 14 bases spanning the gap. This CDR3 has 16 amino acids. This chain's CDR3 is CASSLSVSSLNSPLHF. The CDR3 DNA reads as TGTGCCAGCAGCTTAAGTGTGAGTTCCCTTAATTCACCCCTCCACTTT.

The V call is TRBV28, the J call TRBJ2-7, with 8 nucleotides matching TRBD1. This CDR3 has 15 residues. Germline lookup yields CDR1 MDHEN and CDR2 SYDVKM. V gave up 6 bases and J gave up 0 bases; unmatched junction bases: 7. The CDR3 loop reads CASSRQGSASYEQYF. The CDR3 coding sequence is TGTGCCAGCAGCAGACAGGGGTCCGCCTCCTACGAGCAGTACTTC.

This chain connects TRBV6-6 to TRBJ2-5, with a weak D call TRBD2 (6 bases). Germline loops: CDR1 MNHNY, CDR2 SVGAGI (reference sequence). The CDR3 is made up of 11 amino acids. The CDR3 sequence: CGTGVGETQYF. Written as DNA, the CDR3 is TGTGGGACGGGGGTAGGAGAGACCCAGTACTTC.

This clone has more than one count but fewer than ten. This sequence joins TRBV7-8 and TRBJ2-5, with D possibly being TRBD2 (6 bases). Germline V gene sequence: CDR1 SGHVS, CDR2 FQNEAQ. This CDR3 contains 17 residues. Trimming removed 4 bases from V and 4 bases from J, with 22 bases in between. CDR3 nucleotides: TGTGCCAGCAGCTACCTTTTCCCGGGGGAATGGAGAGAGACCCAGTACTTC. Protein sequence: CASSYLFPGEWRETQYF. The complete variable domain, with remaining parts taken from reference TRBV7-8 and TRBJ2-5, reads GAGVSQSPRYKVAKRGQDVALRCDPISGHVSLFWYQQALGQGPEFLTYFQNEAQLDKSGLPSDRFFAERPEGSVSTLKIQRTQQEDSAVYLCASSYLFPGEWRETQYFGPGTRLLVL.

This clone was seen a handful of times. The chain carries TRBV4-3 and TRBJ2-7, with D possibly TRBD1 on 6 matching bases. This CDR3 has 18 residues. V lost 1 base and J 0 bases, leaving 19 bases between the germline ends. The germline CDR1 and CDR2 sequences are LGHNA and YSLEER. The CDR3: CASSQGDIVGHFSYEQYF. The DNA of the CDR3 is TGCGCCAGCAGCCAAGGGGACATCGTGGGACACTTCTCCTACGAGCAGTACTTC.

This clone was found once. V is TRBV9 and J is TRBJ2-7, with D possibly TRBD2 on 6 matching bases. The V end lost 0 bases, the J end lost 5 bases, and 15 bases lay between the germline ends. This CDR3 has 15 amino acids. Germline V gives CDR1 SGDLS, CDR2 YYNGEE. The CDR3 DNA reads TGTGCCAGCAGCGTAGAGGGACTCCGAAACCACGAGCAGTACTTC. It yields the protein CASSVEGLRNHEQYF.

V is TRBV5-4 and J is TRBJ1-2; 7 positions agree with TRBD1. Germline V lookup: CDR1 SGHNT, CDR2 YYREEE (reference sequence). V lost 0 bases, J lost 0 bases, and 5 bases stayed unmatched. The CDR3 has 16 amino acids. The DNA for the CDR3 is TGTGCCAGCAGCTTGGGTGCGGGACAGCCTAACTATGGCTACACCTTC. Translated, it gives CASSLGAGQPNYGYTF.

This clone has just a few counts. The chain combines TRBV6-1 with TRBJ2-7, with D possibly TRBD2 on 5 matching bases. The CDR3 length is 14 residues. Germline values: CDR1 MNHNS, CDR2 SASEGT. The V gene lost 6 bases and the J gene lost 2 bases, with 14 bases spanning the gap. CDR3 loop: CASSPGKGPYEQYF. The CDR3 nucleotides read TGTGCCAGCAGCCCCGGGAAAGGGCCCTACGAGCAGTACTTC.